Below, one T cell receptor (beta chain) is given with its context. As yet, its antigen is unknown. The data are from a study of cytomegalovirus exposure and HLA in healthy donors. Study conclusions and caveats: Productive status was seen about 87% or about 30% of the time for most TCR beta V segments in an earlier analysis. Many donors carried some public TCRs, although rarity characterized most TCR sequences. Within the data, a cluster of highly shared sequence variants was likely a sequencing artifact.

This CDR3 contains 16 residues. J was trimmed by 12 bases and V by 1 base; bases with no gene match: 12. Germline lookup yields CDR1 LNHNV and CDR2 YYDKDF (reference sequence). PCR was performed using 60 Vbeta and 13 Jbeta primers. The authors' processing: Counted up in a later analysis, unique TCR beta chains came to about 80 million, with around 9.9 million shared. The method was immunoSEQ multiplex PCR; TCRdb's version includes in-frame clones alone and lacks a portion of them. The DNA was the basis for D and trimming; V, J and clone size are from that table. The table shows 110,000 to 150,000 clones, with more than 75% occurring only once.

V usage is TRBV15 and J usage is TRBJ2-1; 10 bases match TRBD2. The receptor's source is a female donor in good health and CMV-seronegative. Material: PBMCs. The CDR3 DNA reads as TGTGCCACCAGCAGAGCTCCGGGGCTAGCGGGAGTTGGGCAGTTCTTC. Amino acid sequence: CATSRAPGLAGVGQFF. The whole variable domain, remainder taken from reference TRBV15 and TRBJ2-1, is DAMVIQNPRYQVTQFGKPVTLSCSQTLNHNVMYWYQQKSSQAPKLLFHYYDKDFNNEADTPDNFQSRRPNTSFCFLDIRSPGLGDTAMYLCATSRAPGLAGVGQFFGPGTRLTVL.